What follows are 13 T cell receptor beta chains derived from one specimen sequenced in a study of response to subunit inactivated influenza vaccine. TCRdb re-called the RT-PCR reads with MiXCR, one entry per CDR3 protein. This table holds roughly 190,000 distinct CDR3 sequences, approximately 15% found once. The specimen comprised CD8+ T cells sorted from PBMCs, sampled 4 to 6 days after vaccination. These TCRs come from a man aged 50-60 years who received an inactivated influenza vaccine.

This clonotype was picked up many times. This CDR3 reads CASSYQSSGANVLTF. CDR3 nucleotides: TGTGCCAGCAGTTATCAGTCCTCTGGGGCCAACGTCCTGACTTTC. J is TRBJ2-6 and V is TRBV6-2 or TRBV6-3; the D is unclear. With 3 bases removed from V and 0 bases from J, the gap between germline ends came to 6 bases. The germline gives CDR1 MNHEY, CDR2 SVGEGT. The CDR3 loop spans 15 amino acids.

J is TRBJ1-5 and V is TRBV12-3 or TRBV12-4, with D unclear. This CDR3 is 14 amino acids long. The V gene lost 5 bases and the J gene lost 0 bases, with 8 bases spanning the gap. The CDR3 DNA reads TGTGCCAGCAGTCTGTATAGTAGCAATCAGCCCCAGCATTTT. Protein product: CASSLYSSNQPQHF.

The V and J genes are TRBV27 and TRBJ2-7; D is undetermined. Trimming stripped 2 bases from V and 3 bases from J, with 17 bases between. This CDR3 is built from 16 residues. Germline CDR1 is MNHEY and CDR2 is SMNVEV (reference sequence). The CDR3 DNA follows: TGTGCCAGCAGTTTAGCAGCAGGAGACATCCACTACGAGCAGTACTTC. Its translation: CASSLAAGDIHYEQYF.

This clonotype was counted a few times. V usage is TRBV6-2 or TRBV6-3 and J usage is TRBJ2-2; 10 bases line up with TRBD2. CDR1 is MNHEY, CDR2 SVGEGT, per germline. This CDR3 is 17 amino acids long. V trimming: 8 bases; J trimming: 3 bases; junction bases outside the gene matches: 12. This CDR3 is CASRERSGRADTGELFF. CDR3 nucleotide sequence: TGTGCCAGCCGGGAACGGAGCGGGAGGGCCGACACCGGGGAGCTGTTTTTT.

V usage is TRBV9 and J usage is TRBJ2-3; TRBD2 aligns across 13 bases. Trimming cost V 2 bases and J 1 base; bases outside gene matches: 1. CDR1 is SGDLS, CDR2 YYNGEE, per germline. The CDR3 runs to 16 residues. CDR3 residues: CASSVGLAGRTDTQYF. CDR3 nucleotide sequence: TGTGCCAGCAGCGTGGGACTAGCGGGGCGCACAGATACGCAGTATTTT.

This clonotype was detected many times. The rearrangement joins TRBV11-2 to TRBJ2-7; D is uncertain. This CDR3 contains 12 residues. The V and J ends lost 5 bases and 1 base respectively, with 6 bases between them. Germline V gene data show CDR1 as SGHAT and CDR2 as FQNNGV. As DNA, the CDR3 is TGTGCCAGCAGCCAAAATTCCTACGAGCAGTACTTC. Translating it yields CASSQNSYEQYF. Full variable domain (missing parts from reference TRBV11-2 and TRBJ2-7): EAGVAQSPRYKIIEKRQSVAFWCNPISGHATLYWYQQILGQGPKLLIQFQNNGVVDDSQLPKDRFSAERLKGVDSTLKIQPAKLEDSAVYLCASSQNSYEQYFGPGTRLTVT.

The V gene is TRBV9, the J gene TRBJ2-1, with 9 bases lining up with TRBD2. V gave up 4 bases and J gave up 2 bases; unmatched junction bases: 10. This CDR3 has 17 residues. From germline, CDR1 is SGDLS and CDR2 YYNGEE. CDR3 sequence: CASSQPLAGETYNEQFF. The CDR3 bases are TGTGCCAGCAGCCAGCCCTTAGCGGGAGAGACCTACAATGAGCAGTTCTTC.

Of note for this clonotype: This may come from a read error, since a much larger clone is one base off. The rearrangement uses TRBV11-2 and TRBJ2-3; unclear D gene. Germline assignment: CDR1 SGHAT and CDR2 FQNNGV. This CDR3 region has 11 residues. Trimming cost V 8 bases and J 7 bases, with 10 bases left between them. CDR3 sequence reads: CASGGWYTQYF. The CDR3 DNA follows: TGTGCCAGCGGCGGTTGGTATACGCAGTATTTT.

The table lists this clonotype with a few counts. CDR3 in DNA: TGTGCCACCAGCACAGGGGGCTCCTACAATGAGCAGTTCTTC. Its translation: CATSTGGSYNEQFF. This chain uses TRBV15 with TRBJ2-1; 7 positions agree with TRBD1. CDR1 is LNHNV, CDR2 YYDKDF, per germline (reference sequence). The CDR3 sequence is 14 residues long. After removal of 4 bases from V and 0 bases from J, the junction contained 0 bases not matched to a gene.

This chain connects TRBV6-5 to TRBJ2-3; 11 positions agree with TRBD2. Germline values: CDR1 MNHEY, CDR2 SVGAGI. Losses at the gene ends were 0 bases for V and 3 bases for J; bases not matched to a gene: 5. The CDR3 runs 17 residues. The CDR3 nucleotides are TGTGCCAGCAGTTACTCGACAATAGCGGGAGGGACAGATACGCAGTATTTT. Encoded protein: CASSYSTIAGGTDTQYF.

This clonotype has a handful of counts. This sequence joins TRBV2 and TRBJ1-5; D is ambiguous. The CDR3 runs to 15 residues. Deletions cut 3 bases from V and 1 base from J, with 10 bases between. Germline CDR1 SNHLY, CDR2 FYNNEI. Written as DNA, the CDR3 is TGTGCCAGCAGTGAGACCCGCTTGAGCAATCAGCCCCAGCATTTT. Translated, it gives CASSETRLSNQPQHF.

This clonotype was seen a handful of times. This chain connects TRBV6-5 to TRBJ2-7; 10 bases line up with TRBD2. The germline CDR1 and CDR2 sequences are MNHEY and SVGAGI. The V and J ends lost 0 bases and 7 bases, in that order; junction bases with no gene match: 6. The CDR3 has 15 residues. The CDR3 reads CASSYSTSGIGEQYF. The DNA for the CDR3 is TGTGCCAGCAGTTACTCCACTAGCGGGATAGGTGAGCAGTACTTC.

This clonotype was counted between two and nine times. The rearrangement links TRBV12-5 to TRBJ2-3, with 8 nucleotides matching TRBD1. J lost 5 bases, V lost 0 bases, and 13 bases had no gene match. The germline V gene has CDR1 LGHNT and CDR2 FRNRAP. The CDR3 consists of 18 residues. The CDR3 here is CASGLVLSSAGGVDTQYF. The CDR3 bases are TGTGCTAGTGGTTTGGTACTCTCTAGTGCAGGGGGCGTAGATACGCAGTATTTT. Full variable domain (rest looked up from reference TRBV12-5 and TRBJ2-3): DARVTQTPRHKVTEMGQEVTMRCQPILGHNTVFWYRQTMMQGLELLAYFRNRAPLDDSGMPKDRFSAEMPDATLATLKIQPSEPRDSAVYFCASGLVLSSAGGVDTQYFGPGTRLTVL.